A single T cell receptor gamma chain is shown here with its context. The target of this receptor is not known. TCRdb's protein, taken from a much larger clone, differs from this DNA's translation at residue 6, likely owing to a read error; the protein displayed comes from the DNA. These data come from a study of intestinal T cells in coeliac disease (dated by TCRdb to 2019 to 2021). Study-level background: Coeliac patients were found to be much younger than controls, with mean ages of around 16.0 versus 57 years recorded in the TRG cohort. In the TCR-delta (TRD) cohort, there were duodenal biopsies from some 10 coeliac disease patients and some 10 non-coeliac controls. A second, larger TCR-gamma (TRG) cohort included duodenal biopsies from approximately 36 coeliac disease patients and over 20 non-coeliac controls.

V is pruned by 8 bases and J by 6 bases, leaving 10 bases of the junction without a gene match. The CDR3 starts with the cysteine, ends with the phenylalanine, and has 13 residues. Left in the record is the CDR3 DNA by itself, 39 bases read in frame from the first base. Library generation was performed with multiplex PCR. The data were produced on an Ion Torrent PGM. TRG repertoires were amplified from 150 to 200 ng of biopsy DNA with the LymphoTrack kit, in which Illumina adapters are carried by the primers. After purification with AMPure XP beads and quantification on a 2100 Bioanalyzer, the TRG amplicons were pooled in equimolar amounts. An Ion PGM instrument was used to sequence the TRG libraries. Per the source publication's procedure: Reads in which more than 10% of nucleotides fell below the per-patient third-quartile quality score were removed with FastX. Alignment of reads was performed with IMGT/HighV-QUEST so that V, D and J genes were assigned, CDR3 regions were identified and functionality was assessed. Sequences were converted to amino acids, and every sequence predicted to be non-functional was removed. The CDR3s were broken into kmers both with and without positional annotation, PCA was run on the kmer frequencies, and the samples were clustered using every one of the 1023 combinations of PCs 1-10. Classification was validated by leave-one-out cross-validation, re-optimising parameters on the remaining samples each time. Using the vegan R package, Shannon diversity was calculated from repeated random subsamples whose size matched the lowest read count. Clones were re-identified by TCRdb from the public reads with CATT, and rows with the same DNA were merged. These V and J calls are TCRdb output, not the study's own analysis. For this sample there are about 860 gamma-chain clones; 46% appear just once. The ten largest clones take up under 30% of the sample.

For each case, genomic DNA was extracted from ten 5-um FFPE scrolls with the QIAamp DNA FFPE tissue kit. To test whether coeliac disease could be classified from the TCR repertoire, the study used duodenal biopsies that were formalin-fixed paraffin-embedded, fully anonymised, and surplus to diagnostic needs. The research as a whole found: Age was significantly different between the coeliac and control groups, but splitting the analysis by age did not give a significant classification. FFPE-derived DNA was found to be relatively degraded, and loss of a proportion of TCR sequences in each sample was likely caused by this degradation. It was not possible to tell repeated CDR3 amino acid sequences apart from PCR duplicates. All 22 biopsies in training were correctly classified by TRD kmer-based clustering, and a leave-one-out accuracy of roughly 91% was reported. Of approximately 54 biopsies, roughly 50 (around 94%) were correctly classified by TRG clustering, and a leave-one-out accuracy of about 87% was reported.

Source material: a duodenal biopsy. Recombination joined TRGV11 with TRGJ1 or TRGJ2. TRGV11 is noted as an ORF with a role that remains uncertain. This TCR came from a human donor with celiac disease. The encoded CDR3 is CACWTHRPYKKLF. The DNA reads as follows: TGTGCCTGCTGGACCCACCGGCCTTATAAGAAACTCTTT.